These 23 T cell receptor beta chains came from one sample sequenced in a study of T cell responses to AZD1222 COVID-19 vaccine. Generated by immunoSEQ multiplex PCR, the TCRdb table keeps only in-frame clones and is missing some. The table shows some 160,000 clones, with roughly 90% occurring only once. Sequenced here: peripheral blood, sampled on day 0 of AZD1222 vaccination. Receptors were obtained from an adult in good health.

CDR3 sequence reads: CASSPPNAGLGANVLTF. The CDR3 nucleotides read TGTGCCAGCTCACCCCCAAATGCAGGCCTGGGGGCCAACGTCCTGACTTTC. The chain has TRBV18 and TRBJ2-6, with unresolved D. The CDR3 covers 17 residues. Germline loops: CDR1 KGHSH, CDR2 LQKENI. V lost 3 bases to trimming and J lost 4 bases, with 16 bases between them.

The V gene is TRBV7-8, the J gene TRBJ1-1; D is perhaps TRBD1 (6 bases). Germline CDR1 and CDR2: SGHVS and FQNEAQ. Trimming shortened V by 2 bases and J by 1 base, and 14 bases separated the two germline ends. The CDR3 runs 16 residues. The CDR3 nucleotides are TGTGCCAGCAGCTTAAATCGGGGGGGCGAGAACACTGAAGCTTTCTTT. Protein: CASSLNRGGENTEAFF.

The chain uses TRBV6-5 and TRBJ1-3; perhaps TRBD1 as D (5 bases). V lost 0 bases and J lost 7, with 16 bases in between. The CDR3 spans 16 residues. Looked up from germline, CDR1 is MNHEY and CDR2 is SVGAGI. As DNA, the CDR3 is TGTGCCAGCAGTTACTCGAGTATTGGCAGGGTCAACACCATATATTTT. The encoded protein is CASSYSSIGRVNTIYF.

This sequence joins TRBV6-5 and TRBJ2-1; 14 bases are shared with TRBD2. Trimming cost V 0 bases and J 7 bases; bases outside gene matches: 2. The V gene's germline CDR1 is MNHEY and CDR2 SVGAGI. The CDR3 runs 16 residues. The chain's CDR3 is CASSYSGLAGENEQFF. The CDR3 bases are TGTGCCAGCAGTTACTCGGGACTAGCGGGAGAAAATGAGCAGTTCTTC.

The CDR3 nucleotides read TGTGCCAGCAGTGAAGCGCCTCACTATGGCTACACCTTC. It codes for CASSEAPHYGYTF. The chain joins TRBV6-1 to TRBJ1-2; D gene uncertain. The CDR3 totals 13 residues. The V and J ends lost 0 bases and 3 bases respectively, with 5 bases between them. Germline CDR1 and CDR2: MNHNS and SASEGT.

The genes are TRBV29-1 and TRBJ2-1, with D possibly matching TRBD2 (6 bases). Germline-derived CDR1 and CDR2 are SQVTM and ANQGSEA. V lost 7 bases and J lost 6, with 19 bases in between. The CDR3 loop spans 14 amino acids. CDR3 in amino acids: CSALGGATRNEQFF. CDR3 sequence (DNA): TGCAGCGCCCTTGGAGGGGCCACGCGCAATGAGCAGTTCTTC.

V gene TRBV9 combines with J gene TRBJ2-1; 12 bases are a match to TRBD2. Germline V gene sequence: CDR1 SGDLS, CDR2 YYNGEE. V trimming: 0 bases; J trimming: 7 bases; junction bases outside the gene matches: 2. CDR3 length equals 15 residues. The CDR3 bases are TGTGCCAGCAGCGTAGGGCTAGCGGGAGGGAATGAGCAGTTCTTC. It encodes CASSVGLAGGNEQFF.

The chain recombines TRBV5-6 with TRBJ1-6; D is unclear. The CDR3 consists of 15 residues. Germline V gene sequence: CDR1 SGHDT, CDR2 YYEEEE. Trimming removed 2 bases from V and 0 bases from J, with 6 bases in between. DNA for the CDR3: TGTGCCAGCAGCTTTAAAGACTCCTATAATTCACCCCTCCACTTT. It codes for CASSFKDSYNSPLHF.

The chain couples TRBV30 to TRBJ1-6; D ambiguous. Germline values: CDR1 GTSNPN, CDR2 SVGIG (reference sequence). This CDR3 spans 14 amino acids. Trimming took off 4 bases at V and 4 bases at J, with 11 bases between the two ends. Here the CDR3 DNA reads TGTGCCTGGAACGAGGGCCTATATAATTCACCCCTCCACTTT. Its protein is CAWNEGLYNSPLHF.

The V call is TRBV30, the J call TRBJ2-7; 9 bases fit TRBD1. Losses at the gene ends were 1 base for V and 6 bases for J; bases not matched to a gene: 7. Germline CDR1 reads GTSNPN; CDR2 reads SVGIG (reference sequence). The CDR3 is 14 residues long. In DNA form, the CDR3 reads TGTGCCTGGAGTGGGGGGACAGGGTCCCGCGAGCAGTACTTC. Translated, it gives CAWSGGTGSREQYF.

This chain joins TRBV6-1 and TRBJ2-7; no clear D. The CDR3 is 13 residues long. Germline V gives CDR1 MNHNS, CDR2 SASEGT. V was clipped by 2 bases and J by 3 bases, with 8 bases between them. CDR3 loop: CASSERAVYEQYF. CDR3 DNA: TGTGCCAGCAGTGAACGGGCCGTCTACGAGCAGTACTTC.

The chain links TRBV6-5 to TRBJ1-2; 7 bases map to TRBD1. Germline V gene lookup returns CDR1 MNHEY and CDR2 SVGAGI. The CDR3 runs to 12 residues. V lost 7 bases and J lost 4; bases outside the gene matches: 3. CDR3 DNA sequence: TGTGCCAGCAAGGGACAGATCTATGGCTACACCTTC. Translating gives CASKGQIYGYTF.

The J gene is TRBJ2-1, the V gene TRBV5-1; tentative D call: TRBD1 (6 bases). Deletions cut 0 bases from V and 8 bases from J, with 12 bases between. The germline gives CDR1 SGHRS, CDR2 YFSETQ. CDR3 size: 14 residues. CDR3 in amino acids: CASSLDTNRDEQFF. The CDR3 nucleotides read TGCGCCAGCAGCTTGGATACTAACAGGGATGAGCAGTTCTTC.

This chain links TRBV9 with TRBJ2-1; D may be TRBD1 (5 bases). Deletions cut 3 bases from V and 7 bases from J, with 17 bases between. Germline CDR1 is SGDLS and CDR2 is YYNGEE. The CDR3 runs to 15 residues. CDR3 sequence reads: CASSGSIGVVNEQFF. The CDR3 coding sequence is TGTGCCAGCAGCGGGTCGATAGGGGTGGTGAATGAGCAGTTCTTC. Full variable domain (rest looked up from reference TRBV9 and TRBJ2-1): DSGVTQTPKHLITATGQRVTLRCSPRSGDLSVYWYQQSLDQGLQFLIQYYNGEERAKGNILERFSAQQFPDLHSELNLSSLELGDSALYFCASSGSIGVVNEQFFGPGTRLTVL.

Regarding this clone: Other DNA sequences in this specimen translate into the identical CDR3. The genes are TRBV20-1 and TRBJ1-3; D uncertain. Germline V gives CDR1 DFQATT, CDR2 SNEGSKA (reference sequence). The CDR3 runs 11 residues. V was shortened by 5 bases and J by 0 bases, with 2 bases between the two germline ends. CDR3 nucleotides: TGCAGTGCTCCCTCTGGAAACACCATATATTTT. Its protein is CSAPSGNTIYF.

This chain joins TRBV4-2 and TRBJ2-3; 9 nucleotides align to TRBD2. The CDR3 totals 15 residues. Germline V gene data show CDR1 as LGHNA and CDR2 as YNFKEQ. The trim removed 4 bases at V and 0 bases at J, leaving 2 bases unmatched. CDR3 DNA: TGTGCCAGCAGCCCTCTAGCGGGGAGCACAGATACGCAGTATTTT. Amino acid sequence: CASSPLAGSTDTQYF.

The chain employs TRBV11-2 and TRBJ1-2; TRBD1 agrees at 9 bases. With V trimmed by 5 bases and J by 4 bases, 11 bases remained unmatched. The CDR3 runs to 16 residues. Looked up from germline, CDR1 is SGHAT and CDR2 is FQNNGV. CDR3 DNA sequence: TGTGCCAGCAGCGCGGGACAGGGACTAACCTTCTATGGCTACACCTTC. Translation gives CASSAGQGLTFYGYTF.

The genes are TRBV7-8 and TRBJ2-7; TRBD1 agrees at 7 bases. CDR3 length: 12 amino acids. The germline V gene has CDR1 SGHVS and CDR2 FQNEAQ. Unmatched junction bases numbered 3, after V lost 5 bases and J lost 5 bases. This CDR3 is CASSPGQDEQYF. CDR3 nucleotide sequence: TGTGCCAGCAGCCCCGGACAGGACGAGCAGTACTTC.

The rearrangement joins TRBV14 to TRBJ1-3, with D possibly being TRBD1 (5 bases). With 4 bases removed from V and 0 bases from J, the gap between germline ends came to 10 bases. CDR1 and CDR2 (germline): SGHDN, FVKESK. The CDR3 contains 15 residues. This chain's CDR3 is CASSPGRHSGNTIYF. The CDR3 DNA reads as TGTGCCAGCAGCCCAGGGCGGCACTCTGGAAACACCATATATTTT. The variable domain in full, completed from reference TRBV14 and TRBJ1-3, reads EAGVTQFPSHSVIEKGQTVTLRCDPISGHDNLYWYRRVMGKEIKFLLHFVKESKQDESGMPNNRFLAERTGGTYSTLKVQPAELEDSGVYFCASSPGRHSGNTIYFGEGSWLTVV.

The J gene is TRBJ2-1, the V gene TRBV5-1; 9 bases line up with TRBD1. The CDR3 has 15 residues. Germline CDR1 SGHRS, CDR2 YFSETQ. Trimming at V came to 4 bases and at J to 5 bases, leaving 7 bases not matched to a gene. The CDR3 is CASSPGGQGHNEQFF. For the CDR3, the DNA is TGCGCCAGCAGCCCAGGGGGACAGGGCCACAATGAGCAGTTCTTC.

The table lists this clone with a count of one. The CDR3 DNA follows: TGTGCCATCAGGGACACCTCCTACGAGCAGTACTTC. Translating gives CAIRDTSYEQYF. The chain carries TRBV10-3 and TRBJ2-7, with D possibly being TRBD1 (5 bases). This CDR3 has 12 residues. Trimming removed 6 bases at V and 0 bases at J, with 6 bases between. Germline CDR1 is ENHRY and CDR2 is SYGVKD.

This sequence joins TRBV18 and TRBJ2-5; 7 bases are shared with TRBD1. The CDR3 has 17 amino acids. The trim removed 1 base at V and 2 bases at J, leaving 10 bases unmatched. The germline CDR1 and CDR2 sequences are KGHSH and LQKENI. The CDR3 is CASSPRGTGVVQETQYF. The CDR3 DNA follows: TGTGCCAGCTCACCACGAGGAACAGGGGTCGTTCAAGAGACCCAGTACTTC.

This clone was observed a single time. The chain carries TRBV12-5 and TRBJ1-4; D is ambiguous. From germline, CDR1 is LGHNT and CDR2 FRNRAP. CDR3 length: 13 amino acids. The V end was cut by 6 bases, the J end by 1 base, with 6 bases between. The CDR3 DNA is TGTGCTAGTGGGACGGTAACTAATGAAAAACTGTTTTTT. It specifies CASGTVTNEKLFF.